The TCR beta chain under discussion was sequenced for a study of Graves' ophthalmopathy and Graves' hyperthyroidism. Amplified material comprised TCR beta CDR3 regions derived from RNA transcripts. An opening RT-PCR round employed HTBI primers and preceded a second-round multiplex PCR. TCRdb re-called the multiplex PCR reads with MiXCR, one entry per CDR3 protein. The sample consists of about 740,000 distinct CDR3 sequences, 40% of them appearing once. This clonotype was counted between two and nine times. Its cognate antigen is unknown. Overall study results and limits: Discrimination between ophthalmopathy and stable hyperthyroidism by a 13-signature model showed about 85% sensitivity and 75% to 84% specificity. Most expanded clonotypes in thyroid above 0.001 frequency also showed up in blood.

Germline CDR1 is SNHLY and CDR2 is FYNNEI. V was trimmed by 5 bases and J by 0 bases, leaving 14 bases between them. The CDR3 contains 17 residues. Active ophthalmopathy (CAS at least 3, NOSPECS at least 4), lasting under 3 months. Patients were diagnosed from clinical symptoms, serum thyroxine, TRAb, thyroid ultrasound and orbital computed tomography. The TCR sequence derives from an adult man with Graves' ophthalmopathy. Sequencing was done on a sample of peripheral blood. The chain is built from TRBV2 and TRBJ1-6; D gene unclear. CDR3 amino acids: CASSYLGTSSYNSPLHF. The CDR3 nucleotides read TGTGCCAGCAGTTACCTCGGCACGAGCTCCTATAATTCACCCCTCCACTTT.